The 21 T cell receptor beta chains listed next were all sequenced from one sample in a study of T-cell memory formation after mild COVID-19. TCRdb processed the 5' RACE reads anew with MiXCR; each CDR3 protein has one entry. The sample holds hundreds of thousands of distinct CDR3 sequences; about 16% are singletons and the top ten take 22%. Sequencing input: PBMCs or a T cell subset sorted from them (not recorded which). The receptors were sampled from a man aged 18 to 35 who had mild COVID-19 (a few samples of this study predate the infection). Cell type and time point are not known.

This sequence joins TRBV7-9 and TRBJ1-2; no clear D. Germline loops: CDR1 SEHNR, CDR2 FQNEAQ (reference sequence). V dropped 4 bases and J dropped 1 base, with 4 bases sitting between them. The CDR3 is made up of 12 amino acids. DNA of the CDR3: TGTGCCAGCAGCTCCAATAACTATGGCTACACCTTC. This encodes CASSSNNYGYTF.

In this sample, this clonotype turned up a few times. The CDR3 region is CASSPGEREGQPQHF. As DNA, the CDR3 is TGTGCCAGCAGCCCGGGGGAGAGGGAGGGTCAGCCCCAGCATTTT. V usage is TRBV4-2 and J usage is TRBJ1-5; D might be TRBD1 (5 bases). CDR3 size: 15 residues. The V end lost 4 bases, the J end lost 6 bases, and 16 bases lay between the germline ends. Looked up from germline, CDR1 is LGHNA and CDR2 is YNFKEQ.

The chain is built from TRBV20-1 and TRBJ2-3; D gene unclear. The V gene's germline CDR1 is DFQATT and CDR2 SNEGSKA (reference sequence). The CDR3 runs 13 residues. With 5 bases removed from V and 2 bases from J, the gap between germline ends came to 11 bases. The CDR3: CSARPRVTDTQYF. In DNA, the CDR3 is TGCAGTGCTCGTCCCCGGGTCACAGATACGCAGTATTTT.

The J gene is TRBJ2-3, the V gene TRBV27; 12 bases agree with TRBD2. The CDR3 is 17 amino acids. Trimming at V came to 4 bases and at J to 0 bases, leaving 5 bases not matched to a gene. Germline CDR1 reads MNHEY; CDR2 reads SMNVEV (reference sequence). CDR3 in DNA: TGTGCCAGCAGTTCGTACCTAGCGGGGGGGAGCACAGATACGCAGTATTTT. Protein product: CASSSYLAGGSTDTQYF.

In the case of this clonotype: One end of the junction is discordant with germline, which a read error may explain. This chain links TRBV6-5 with TRBJ2-7; TRBD2 matches 12 bases. This CDR3 has 16 amino acids. The germline gives CDR1 MNHEY, CDR2 SVGAGI. The CDR3 nucleotides read TGTGCCAGCAGTAACTCCCTAGCGGGGGGGCACTACGAGCAGTACTTC. This codes for CASSNSLAGGHYEQYF.

This clonotype was detected many times. J is TRBJ2-5 and V is TRBV7-9; 8 bases line up with TRBD1. Germline V gives CDR1 SEHNR, CDR2 FQNEAQ (reference sequence). The CDR3 covers 14 residues. J was trimmed by 1 base and V by 5 bases; bases with no gene match: 3. The CDR3: CASSPGQAQETQYF. CDR3 bases: TGTGCCAGCAGCCCGGGACAGGCCCAAGAGACCCAGTACTTC.

The sample holds a few counts of this clonotype. J is TRBJ2-7 and V is TRBV28; D remains unclear. Deletions cut 4 bases from V and 6 bases from J, with 10 bases between. CDR3 length equals 12 residues. Germline V gene lookup returns CDR1 MDHEN and CDR2 SYDVKM. The CDR3 loop is CASSSWGLEQYV. In DNA, the CDR3 is TGTGCCAGCAGTTCCTGGGGTCTCGAGCAGTACGTC.

This clonotype appeared a few times. This sequence joins TRBV7-2 and TRBJ2-3; possible D gene TRBD1, 6 bases. Germline-derived CDR1 and CDR2 are SGHTA and FQGNSA. This CDR3 has 15 amino acids. The V end was cut by 2 bases, the J end by 2 bases, with 11 bases between. The CDR3 loop is CASSLLGADTDTQYF. CDR3 bases: TGTGCCAGCAGCTTATTGGGGGCCGACACAGATACGCAGTATTTT.

This clonotype has only a few counts. This chain joins TRBV12-3 or TRBV12-4 and TRBJ2-2, with 10 bases aligning to TRBD2. V lost 3 bases to trimming and J lost 1 base; unmatched junction nucleotides: 5. This CDR3 spans 17 amino acids. In DNA form, the CDR3 reads TGTGCCAGCAGTTTTCCCACTAGCGGGGAGAACACCGGGGAGCTGTTTTTT. It translates to CASSFPTSGENTGELFF.

At least ten counts were recorded for this clonotype. This rearrangement joins TRBV5-1 to TRBJ1-1, with 9 bases aligning to TRBD1. V trimming: 3 bases; J trimming: 3 bases; junction bases outside the gene matches: 6. CDR1 and CDR2 from the germline V gene are SGHRS and YFSETQ. The length of the CDR3 is 15 residues. Here the CDR3 reads CASSYGTGLDTEAFF. DNA for the CDR3: TGCGCCAGCAGCTACGGGACAGGGTTGGACACTGAAGCTTTCTTT.

The chain links TRBV2 to TRBJ1-4; the D is unclear. Trimming took 7 bases from V and 5 from J, leaving 11 bases between them. This CDR3 has 13 residues. The V gene's germline CDR1 is SNHLY and CDR2 FYNNEI. The CDR3 here is CASKEGSNEKLFF. CDR3 in DNA: TGTGCCAGCAAAGAGGGATCAAATGAAAAACTGTTTTTT.

This clonotype was observed many times. The CDR3 protein is CASSEQQGNNQPQHF. As DNA, the CDR3 is TGTGCCAGCAGTGAGCAACAGGGGAACAATCAGCCCCAGCATTTT. The chain uses TRBV25-1 and TRBJ1-5; TRBD1 matches 7 bases. Trimming cost V 3 bases and J 3 bases; bases outside gene matches: 5. The CDR3 runs to 15 residues. In germline, CDR1 is MGHDK, CDR2 SYGVNS.

This clonotype was observed a few times. The CDR3 sequence: CASSSGQGVFGYTF. The CDR3 coding sequence is TGTGCCAGCAGTTCCGGACAGGGGGTTTTTGGCTACACCTTC. The chain joins TRBV27 to TRBJ1-2, with TRBD1 matching over 10 bases. CDR3 length: 14 amino acids. Trimming cost V 4 bases and J 7 bases; bases outside gene matches: 6. The V gene's germline CDR1 is MNHEY and CDR2 SMNVEV (reference sequence).

The chain joins TRBV12-3 or TRBV12-4 to TRBJ2-3; D gene uncertain. This CDR3 contains 15 residues. The germline V and J ends were trimmed by 2 bases and 4 bases, with 13 bases remaining between them. The CDR3 loop reads CASSLSPVVSDTQYF. CDR3 sequence (DNA): TGTGCCAGCAGTTTAAGCCCGGTTGTGTCAGATACGCAGTATTTT.

At least ten counts were recorded for this clonotype. This chain joins TRBV10-3 and TRBJ2-1; the D is unclear. Germline V gene data show CDR1 as ENHRY and CDR2 as SYGVKD. Deletions cut 8 bases from V and 10 bases from J, with 12 bases between. CDR3 length equals 11 residues. The CDR3 DNA reads as TGTGCCATCTTTACTATGGGGGAGCAGTTCTTC. Its translation is CAIFTMGEQFF.

This clonotype was detected ten times or more. The CDR3 is CASSVAVGGEDTQYF. The CDR3 coding sequence is TGTGCCAGCAGTGTTGCTGTTGGCGGCGAAGATACGCAGTATTTT. The chain uses TRBV6-4 and TRBJ2-3, with no clear D. Looked up from germline, CDR1 is MRHNA and CDR2 is SNTAGT. The V and J ends lost 4 bases and 5 bases respectively, with 16 bases between them. The length of the CDR3 is 15 residues.

The chain uses TRBV5-6 and TRBJ2-7; TRBD1 might be the D (6 bases). Germline V gives CDR1 SGHDT, CDR2 YYEEEE. CDR3 length: 13 residues. V lost 2 bases to trimming and J lost 5 bases, with 11 bases between them. The CDR3 DNA reads as TGTGCCAGCAGCTTAGGGGGACGAGACGAGCAGTACGTC. The encoded protein is CASSLGGRDEQYV.

This sequence joins TRBV2 and TRBJ2-2; TRBD1 matches at 9 bases. The CDR3 has 15 amino acids. Germline trimming cut 7 bases from V and 6 bases from J; bases unmatched to any gene: 9. Germline CDR1 is SNHLY and CDR2 is FYNNEI. Here the CDR3 DNA reads TGTGCCAGCATTTCGGGACAGGGAGTTCCCGGGGAGCTGTTTTTT. This gives the protein CASISGQGVPGELFF.

CDR3 amino acids: CASSLVPLSTEAFF. The CDR3 nucleotides read TGTGCCAGCAGCTTAGTTCCTCTGTCCACTGAAGCTTTCTTT. The chain uses TRBV7-9 and TRBJ1-1; D gene ambiguous. The CDR3 covers 14 residues. Germline CDR1 SEHNR, CDR2 FQNEAQ (reference sequence). The germline V and J ends were trimmed by 1 base and 4 bases, with 10 bases remaining between them. The variable domain in full, completed from reference TRBV7-9 and TRBJ1-1, reads DTGVSQNPRHKITKRGQNVTFRCDPISEHNRLYWYRQTLGQGPEFLTYFQNEAQLEKSRLLSDRFSAERPKGSFSTLEIQRTEQGDSAMYLCASSLVPLSTEAFFGQGTRLTVV.

The rearrangement joins TRBV12-3 or TRBV12-4 to TRBJ2-1, with D tentatively TRBD1 or TRBD2 (7 bases each). The CDR3 has 16 residues. V gave up 6 bases and J gave up 8 bases, with 23 bases separating them. CDR3 protein: CASRHTSTGTMDEQFF. In DNA, the CDR3 is TGTGCCAGCAGGCATACTTCGACAGGGACTATGGATGAGCAGTTCTTC.

This clonotype has only a few counts. V gene TRBV6-1 combines with J gene TRBJ2-7; D is unresolved. CDR1 is MNHNS, CDR2 SASEGT, per germline. With 3 bases removed from V and 2 bases from J, the gap between germline ends came to 8 bases. This CDR3 has 13 amino acids. The CDR3 loop is CASSDGPTYEQYF. Here the CDR3 DNA reads TGTGCCAGCAGTGACGGCCCTACCTACGAGCAGTACTTC.